This T cell receptor beta chain was sequenced for a study of cytomegalovirus exposure and HLA in healthy donors. This clone was observed a single time. The CDR3 is 15 amino acids. The V segment lost 1 base and the J segment 5 bases; nucleotides outside the gene matches: 3. Germline CDR1 is SGHAT and CDR2 is FQDESV (reference sequence). The PCR employed 60 Vbeta primers together with 13 Jbeta primers. Here immunoSEQ multiplex PCR was the method, and the copy in TCRdb shows in-frame clones only, minus some. The sample holds 200,000 to 250,000 clones, just under 70% seen once. The clonotype was recovered from a man aged 35 to 55 in good health and CMV-seropositive. This chain uses TRBV11-1 with TRBJ2-2; TRBD2 aligns across 8 bases. Input material: PBMCs. The CDR3 spells CASSLGRLATGELFF. CDR3 nucleotides: TGTGCCAGCAGCTTAGGGAGACTAGCGACCGGGGAGCTGTTTTTT.